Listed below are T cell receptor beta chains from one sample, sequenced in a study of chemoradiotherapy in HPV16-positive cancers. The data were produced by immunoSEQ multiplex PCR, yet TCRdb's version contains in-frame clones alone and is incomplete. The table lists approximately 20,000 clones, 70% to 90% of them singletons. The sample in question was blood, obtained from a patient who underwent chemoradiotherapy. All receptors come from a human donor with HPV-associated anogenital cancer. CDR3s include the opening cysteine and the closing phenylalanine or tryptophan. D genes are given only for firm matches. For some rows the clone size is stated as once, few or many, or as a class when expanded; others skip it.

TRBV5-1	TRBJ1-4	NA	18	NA	CASSSGYRRGTTNEKLFF	TGCGCCAGCAGCTCAGGTTACAGGCGGGGTACAACTAATGAAAAACTGTTTTTT
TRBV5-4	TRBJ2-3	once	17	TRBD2	CASSSGTSGTYTDTQYF	TGTGCCAGCAGCTCCGGGACTAGCGGGACCTACACAGATACGCAGTATTTT
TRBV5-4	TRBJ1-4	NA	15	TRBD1	CASSLYRGSHEKLFF	TGTGCCAGCAGCCTGTACAGGGGGTCACATGAAAAACTGTTTTTT
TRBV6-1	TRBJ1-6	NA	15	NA	CASSEDGEVYSPLHF	TGTGCCAGCAGTGAAGATGGGGAGGTTTACTCACCCCTCCACTTT
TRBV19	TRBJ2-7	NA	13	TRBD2	CASGRSGGNEQYF	TGTGCCAGTGGGAGGTCGGGGGGGAACGAGCAGTACTTC
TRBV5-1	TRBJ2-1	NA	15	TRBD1	CASSLGQGSYNEQFF	TGCGCCAGCAGCTTAGGACAGGGCTCCTACAATGAGCAGTTCTTC
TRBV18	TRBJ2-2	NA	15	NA	CASSPWRGFTGELFF	TGTGCCAGCTCACCCTGGAGGGGCTTCACCGGGGAGCTGTTTTTT
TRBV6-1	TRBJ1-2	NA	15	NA	CASSPQRRLGHGYTF	TGTGCCAGCTCTCCACAACGCCGACTCGGGCATGGCTACACCTTC
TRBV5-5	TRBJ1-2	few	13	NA	CASSLQGNYGYTF	TGTGCCAGCAGCTTGCAGGGGAACTATGGCTACACCTTC
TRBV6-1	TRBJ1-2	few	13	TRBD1	CALGTGTNYGYTF	TGTGCCTTGGGGACAGGAACTAACTATGGCTACACCTTC